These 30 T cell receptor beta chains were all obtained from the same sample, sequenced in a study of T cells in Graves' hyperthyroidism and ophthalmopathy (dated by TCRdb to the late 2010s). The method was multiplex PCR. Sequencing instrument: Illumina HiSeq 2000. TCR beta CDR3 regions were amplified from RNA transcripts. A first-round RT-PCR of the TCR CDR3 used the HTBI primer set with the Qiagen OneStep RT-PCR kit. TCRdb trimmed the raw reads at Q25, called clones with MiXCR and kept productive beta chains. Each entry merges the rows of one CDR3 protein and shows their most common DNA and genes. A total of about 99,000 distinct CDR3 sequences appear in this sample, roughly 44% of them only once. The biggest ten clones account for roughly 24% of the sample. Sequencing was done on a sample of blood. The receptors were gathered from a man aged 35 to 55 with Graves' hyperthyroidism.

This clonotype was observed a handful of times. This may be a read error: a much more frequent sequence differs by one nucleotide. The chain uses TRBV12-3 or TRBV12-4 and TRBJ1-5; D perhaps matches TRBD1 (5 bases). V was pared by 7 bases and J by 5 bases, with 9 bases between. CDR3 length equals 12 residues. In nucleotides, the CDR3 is TGTGCCAGCACTACAGGTGATCAGCCCCAGCATTTT. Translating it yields CASTTGDQPQHF.

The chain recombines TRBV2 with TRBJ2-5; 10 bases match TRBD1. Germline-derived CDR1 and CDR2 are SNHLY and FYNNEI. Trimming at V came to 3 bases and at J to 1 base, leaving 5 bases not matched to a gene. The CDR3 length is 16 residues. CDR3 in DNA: TGTGCCAGCAGTGATTATAGGACAGGGGGCCAAGAGACCCAGTACTTC. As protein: CASSDYRTGGQETQYF.

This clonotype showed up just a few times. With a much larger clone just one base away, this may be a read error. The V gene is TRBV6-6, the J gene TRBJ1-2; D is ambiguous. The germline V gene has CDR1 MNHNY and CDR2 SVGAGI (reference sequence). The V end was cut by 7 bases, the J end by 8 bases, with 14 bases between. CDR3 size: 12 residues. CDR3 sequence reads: CASTDPRWGYTF. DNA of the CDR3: TGTGCCAGCACGGACCCAAGATGGGGCTACACCTTC.

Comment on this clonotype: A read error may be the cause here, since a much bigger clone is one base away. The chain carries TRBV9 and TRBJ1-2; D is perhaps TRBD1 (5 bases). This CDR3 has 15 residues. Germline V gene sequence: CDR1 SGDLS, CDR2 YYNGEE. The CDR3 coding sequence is TGTGCCAGCAGCGTAGATGGGGGATCGGACTATGGCCACACCTTC. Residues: CASSVDGGSDYGHTF.

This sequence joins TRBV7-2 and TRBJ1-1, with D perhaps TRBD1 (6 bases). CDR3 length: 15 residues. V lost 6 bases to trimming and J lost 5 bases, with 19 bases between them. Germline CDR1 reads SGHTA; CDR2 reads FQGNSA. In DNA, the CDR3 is TGTGCCAGCAGACCACAACAGGGAGGCGAGACTGAAGCTTTCTTT. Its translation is CASRPQQGGETEAFF. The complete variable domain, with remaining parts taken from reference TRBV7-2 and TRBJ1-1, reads GAGVSQSPSNKVTEKGKDVELRCDPISGHTALYWYRQSLGQGLEFLIYFQGNSAPDKSGLPSDRFSAERTGGSVSTLTIQRTQQEDSAVYLCASRPQQGGETEAFFGQGTRLTVV.

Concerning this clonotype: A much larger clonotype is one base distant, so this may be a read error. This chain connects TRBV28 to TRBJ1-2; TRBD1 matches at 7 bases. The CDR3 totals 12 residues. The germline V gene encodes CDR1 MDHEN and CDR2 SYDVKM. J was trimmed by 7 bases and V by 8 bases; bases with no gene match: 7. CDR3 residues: CASATGLAGYTF. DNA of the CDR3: TGTGCCAGCGCGACAGGGTTGGCTGGCTACACCTTC.

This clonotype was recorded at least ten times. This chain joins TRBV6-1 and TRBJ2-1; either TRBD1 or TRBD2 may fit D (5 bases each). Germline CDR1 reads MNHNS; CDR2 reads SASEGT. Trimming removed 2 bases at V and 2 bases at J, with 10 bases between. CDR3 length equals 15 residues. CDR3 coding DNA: TGTGCCAGCAGTGAATATGGGGGTACCTACAATGAGCAGTTCTTC. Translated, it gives CASSEYGGTYNEQFF.

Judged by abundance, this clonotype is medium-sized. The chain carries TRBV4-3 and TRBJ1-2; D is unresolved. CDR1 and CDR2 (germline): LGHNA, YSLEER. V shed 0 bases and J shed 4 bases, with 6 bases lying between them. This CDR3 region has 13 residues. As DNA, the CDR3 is TGCGCCAGCAGCCAAGATATCAGCTATGGCTACACCTTC. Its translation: CASSQDISYGYTF.

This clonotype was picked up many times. DNA for the CDR3: TGTGCCAGCAGCCAAGTGGGGGGGGGAGCTTTCTTT. Protein sequence: CASSQVGGGAFF. The V call is TRBV14, the J call TRBJ1-1; D may be TRBD1 (5 bases). Germline loops: CDR1 SGHDN, CDR2 FVKESK. The V and J ends lost 1 base and 10 bases respectively, with 10 bases between them. CDR3 length: 12 amino acids.

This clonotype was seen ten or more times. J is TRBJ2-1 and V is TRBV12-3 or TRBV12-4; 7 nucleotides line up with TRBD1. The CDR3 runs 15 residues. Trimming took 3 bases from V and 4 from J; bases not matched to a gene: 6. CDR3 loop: CASSFYGTAYNEQFF. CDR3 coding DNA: TGTGCCAGCAGTTTCTACGGGACAGCTTACAATGAGCAGTTCTTC.

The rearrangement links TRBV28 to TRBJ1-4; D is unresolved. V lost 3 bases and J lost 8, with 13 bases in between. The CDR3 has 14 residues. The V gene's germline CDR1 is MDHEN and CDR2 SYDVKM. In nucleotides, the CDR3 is TGTGCCAGCAGTTTCTTCCGGGTTGGGGAAAAACTGTTTTTT. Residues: CASSFFRVGEKLFF.

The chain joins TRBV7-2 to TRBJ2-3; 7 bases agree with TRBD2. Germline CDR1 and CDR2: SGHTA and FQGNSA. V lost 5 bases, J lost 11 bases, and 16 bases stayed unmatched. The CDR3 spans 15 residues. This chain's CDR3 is CASSPPGLVYNEQYF. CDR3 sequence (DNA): TGTGCCAGCAGCCCGCCTGGACTAGTCTACAATGAGCAGTATTTT.

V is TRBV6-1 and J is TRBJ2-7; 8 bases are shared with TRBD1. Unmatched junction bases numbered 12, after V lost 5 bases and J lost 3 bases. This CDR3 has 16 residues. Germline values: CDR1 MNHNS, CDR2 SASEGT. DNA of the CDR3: TGTGCCAGCAGTTCCCCAGGACAGGGCGGCGGCTACGAGCAGTACTTC. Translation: CASSSPGQGGGYEQYF.

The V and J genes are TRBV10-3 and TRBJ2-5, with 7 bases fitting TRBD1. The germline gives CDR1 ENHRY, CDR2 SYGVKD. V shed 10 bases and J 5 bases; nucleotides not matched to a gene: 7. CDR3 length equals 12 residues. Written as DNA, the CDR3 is TGTGCCACTGGGACAGAGGGGGAGACCCAGTACTTC. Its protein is CATGTEGETQYF.

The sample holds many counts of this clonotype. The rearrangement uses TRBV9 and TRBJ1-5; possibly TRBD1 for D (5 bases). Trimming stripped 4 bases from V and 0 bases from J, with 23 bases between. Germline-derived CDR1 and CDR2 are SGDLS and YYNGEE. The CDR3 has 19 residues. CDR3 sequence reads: CASSFSRDSIRPSNQPQHF. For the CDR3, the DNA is TGTGCCAGCAGCTTCTCCAGGGACTCCATAAGACCTAGCAATCAGCCCCAGCATTTT.

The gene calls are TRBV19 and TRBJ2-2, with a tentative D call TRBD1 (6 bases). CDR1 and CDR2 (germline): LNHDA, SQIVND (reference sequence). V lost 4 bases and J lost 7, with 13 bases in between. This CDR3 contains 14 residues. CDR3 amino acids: CASSTNRAGGELFF. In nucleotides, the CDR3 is TGTGCCAGTAGTACTAACAGGGCGGGCGGGGAGCTGTTTTTT.

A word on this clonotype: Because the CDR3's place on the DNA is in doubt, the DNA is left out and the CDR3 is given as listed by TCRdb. The CDR3 here is CISVPEATIRMRGQMDYGYTF. This sequence joins TRBV7-5 and TRBJ1-2; TRBD1, the D gene given by the table, was not confirmed from the DNA. TRBV7-5 has pseudogene status. The CDR3 is 21 residues long, counting both termini.

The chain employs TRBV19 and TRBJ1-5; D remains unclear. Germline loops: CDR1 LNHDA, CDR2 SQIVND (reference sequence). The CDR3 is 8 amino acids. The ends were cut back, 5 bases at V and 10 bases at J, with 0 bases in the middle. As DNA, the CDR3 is TGTGCCAGTAGTCCCCAGCATTTT. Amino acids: CASSPQHF.

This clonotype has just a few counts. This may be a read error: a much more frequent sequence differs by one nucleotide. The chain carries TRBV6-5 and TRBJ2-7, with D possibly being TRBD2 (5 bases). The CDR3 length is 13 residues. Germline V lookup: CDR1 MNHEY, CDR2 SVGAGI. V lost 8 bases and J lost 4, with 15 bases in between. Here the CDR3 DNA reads TGTGCCAGCGGAGGCTTGTCCCCTTACGAGCAGTACTTC. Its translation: CASGGLSPYEQYF.

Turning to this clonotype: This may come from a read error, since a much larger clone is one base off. In DNA form, the CDR3 reads TGTGCCAGCAGCTTAGGAGAGGGACAGGGATATTTAGCCGAAAACATTCAGTACTTC. As protein: CASSLGEGQGYLAENIQYF. The genes are TRBV7-6 and TRBJ2-4, with 9 nucleotides matching TRBD1. CDR1 is SGHVS, CDR2 FNYEAQ, per germline. CDR3 size: 19 residues.

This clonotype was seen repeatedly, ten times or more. CDR3: CASRGAWGVNPYEQYF. The CDR3, as DNA: TGCGCCAGCAGAGGGGCATGGGGAGTGAACCCCTACGAGCAGTACTTC. The genes are TRBV10-1 and TRBJ2-7; D may match TRBD1 or TRBD2 (5 bases each). V was cut by 6 bases and J by 2 bases, with 20 bases left in between. CDR3 size: 16 residues. Germline lookup yields CDR1 WNHNN and CDR2 SYGVQD (reference sequence).

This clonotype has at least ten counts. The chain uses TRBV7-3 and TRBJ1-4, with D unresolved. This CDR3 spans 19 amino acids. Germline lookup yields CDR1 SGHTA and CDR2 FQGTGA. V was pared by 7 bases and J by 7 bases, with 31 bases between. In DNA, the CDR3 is TGTGCCAGCACCCAAAGGGTATCCGAGGGCGTCCTAGATAGTGAAAAACTGTTTTTT. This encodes CASTQRVSEGVLDSEKLFF.

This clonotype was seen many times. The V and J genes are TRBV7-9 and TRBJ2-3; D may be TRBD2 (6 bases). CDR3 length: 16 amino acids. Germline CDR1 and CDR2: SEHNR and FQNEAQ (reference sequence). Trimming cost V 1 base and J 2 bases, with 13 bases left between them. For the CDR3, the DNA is TGTGCCAGCAGCTTAGGAGGCGGGAAGATCACAGATACGCAGTATTTT. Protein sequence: CASSLGGGKITDTQYF.

In DNA form, the CDR3 reads TGTGCCAGCAGCTACCTGGGCGGGGGGTCGACAGATACGCAGTATTTT. Its protein product is CASSYLGGGSTDTQYF. The chain is built from TRBV7-8 and TRBJ2-3, with 8 bases aligning to TRBD2. The V segment lost 4 bases and the J segment 3 bases; nucleotides outside the gene matches: 9. CDR3 size: 16 residues. Per the germline V gene, CDR1 is SGHVS and CDR2 is FQNEAQ.

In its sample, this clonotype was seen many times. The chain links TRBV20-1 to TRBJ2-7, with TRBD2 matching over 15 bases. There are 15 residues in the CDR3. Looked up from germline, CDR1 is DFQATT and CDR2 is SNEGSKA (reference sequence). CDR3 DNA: TGCAGCCCTCGGACTAGCGGGAGGGCCTCCTACGAGCAGTACTTC. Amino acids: CSPRTSGRASYEQYF.

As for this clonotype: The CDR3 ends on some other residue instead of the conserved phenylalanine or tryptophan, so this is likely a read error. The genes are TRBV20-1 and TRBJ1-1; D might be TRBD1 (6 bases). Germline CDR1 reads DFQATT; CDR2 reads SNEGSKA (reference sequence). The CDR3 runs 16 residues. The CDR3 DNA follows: TGCAGTGCTAGAAGGACAGTTTTTGGGGTGAACACGGAAGCTTTCCTT. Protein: CSARRTVFGVNTEAFL.

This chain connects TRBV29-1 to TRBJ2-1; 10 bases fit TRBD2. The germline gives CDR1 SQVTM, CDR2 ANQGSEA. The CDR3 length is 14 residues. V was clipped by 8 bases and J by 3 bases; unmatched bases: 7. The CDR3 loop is CSITGTSDYNEQFF. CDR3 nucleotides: TGCAGCATCACCGGGACTAGCGACTACAATGAGCAGTTCTTC.

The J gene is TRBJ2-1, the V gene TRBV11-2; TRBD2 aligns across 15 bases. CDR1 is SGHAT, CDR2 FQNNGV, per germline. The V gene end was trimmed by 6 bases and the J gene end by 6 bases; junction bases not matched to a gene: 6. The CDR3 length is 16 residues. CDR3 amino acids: CASSFGLAGGRNEQFF. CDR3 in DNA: TGTGCCAGCAGTTTCGGACTAGCGGGAGGGCGCAATGAGCAGTTCTTC.

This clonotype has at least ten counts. CDR3 protein: CSASRPFGRTNTEAFF. CDR3 bases: TGCAGTGCTAGTCGTCCTTTTGGACGGACGAACACTGAAGCTTTCTTT. This chain connects TRBV20-1 to TRBJ1-1; D is unclear. Looked up from germline, CDR1 is DFQATT and CDR2 is SNEGSKA (reference sequence). CDR3 size: 16 residues. Trimming shortened V by 3 bases and J by 1 base, and 18 bases separated the two germline ends.

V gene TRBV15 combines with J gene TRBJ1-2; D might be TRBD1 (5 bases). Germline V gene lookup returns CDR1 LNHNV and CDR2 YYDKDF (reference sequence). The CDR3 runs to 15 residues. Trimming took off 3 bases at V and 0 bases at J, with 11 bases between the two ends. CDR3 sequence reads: CATSSPGGANYGYTF. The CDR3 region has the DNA TGTGCCACCAGCAGCCCCGGGGGAGCTAACTATGGCTACACCTTC.